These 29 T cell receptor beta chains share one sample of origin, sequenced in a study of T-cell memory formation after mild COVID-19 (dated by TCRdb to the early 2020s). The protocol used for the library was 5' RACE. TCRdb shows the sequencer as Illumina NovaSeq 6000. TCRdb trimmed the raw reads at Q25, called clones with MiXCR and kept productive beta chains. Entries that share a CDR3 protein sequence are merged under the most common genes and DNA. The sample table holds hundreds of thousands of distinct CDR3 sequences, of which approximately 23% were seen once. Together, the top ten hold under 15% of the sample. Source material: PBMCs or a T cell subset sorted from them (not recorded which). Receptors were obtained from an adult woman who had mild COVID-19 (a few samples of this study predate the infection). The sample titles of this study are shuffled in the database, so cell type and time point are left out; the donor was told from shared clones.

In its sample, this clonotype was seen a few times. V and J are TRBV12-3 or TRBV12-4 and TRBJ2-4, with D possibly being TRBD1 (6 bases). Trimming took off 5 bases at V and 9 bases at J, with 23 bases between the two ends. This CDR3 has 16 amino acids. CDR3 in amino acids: CASSTLAGTGRGIQYF. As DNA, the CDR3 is TGTGCCAGCAGTACCCTCGCCGGAACAGGGAGAGGCATTCAGTACTTC.

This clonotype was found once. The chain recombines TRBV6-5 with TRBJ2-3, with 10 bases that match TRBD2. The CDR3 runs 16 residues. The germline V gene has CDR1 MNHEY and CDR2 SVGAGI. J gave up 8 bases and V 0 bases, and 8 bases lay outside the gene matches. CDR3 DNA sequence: TGTGCCAGCAGTTACTCTAGCGGGAGGTTTTCCGGTACGCAGTATTTT. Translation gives CASSYSSGRFSGTQYF.

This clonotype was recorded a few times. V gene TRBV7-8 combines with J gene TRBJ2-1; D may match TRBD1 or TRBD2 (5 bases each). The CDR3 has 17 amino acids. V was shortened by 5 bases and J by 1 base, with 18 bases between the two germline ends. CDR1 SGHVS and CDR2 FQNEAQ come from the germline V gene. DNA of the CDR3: TGTGCCAGCAGCCCAACCGGGACCTACGAGTCCTACAATGAGCAGTTCTTC. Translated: CASSPTGTYESYNEQFF.

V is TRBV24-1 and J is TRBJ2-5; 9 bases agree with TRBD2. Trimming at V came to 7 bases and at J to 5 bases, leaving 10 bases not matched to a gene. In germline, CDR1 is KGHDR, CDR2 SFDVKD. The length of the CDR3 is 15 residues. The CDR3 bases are TGTGCCACCAGCTTTGGGGCGGGAGGGCCGGAGACCCAGTACTTC. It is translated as CATSFGAGGPETQYF.

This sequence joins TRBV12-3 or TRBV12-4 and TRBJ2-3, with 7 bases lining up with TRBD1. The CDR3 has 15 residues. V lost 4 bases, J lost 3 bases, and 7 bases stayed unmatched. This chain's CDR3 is CASSSAGTATDTQYF. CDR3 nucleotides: TGTGCCAGCAGTTCGGCCGGGACAGCAACAGATACGCAGTATTTT.

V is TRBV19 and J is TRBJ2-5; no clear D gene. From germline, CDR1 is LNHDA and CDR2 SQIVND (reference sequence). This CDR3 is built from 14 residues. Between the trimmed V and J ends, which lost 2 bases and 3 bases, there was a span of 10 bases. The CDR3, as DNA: TGTGCCAGTAGTATAAAGGGTGTCGAAGAGACCCAGTACTTC. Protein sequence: CASSIKGVEETQYF.

The CDR3 DNA reads TGCAGTGCTAGAGTGGCAGGGCGCGGGTATGGCTACACCTTC. Protein sequence: CSARVAGRGYGYTF. The V call is TRBV20-1, the J call TRBJ1-2, with TRBD1 as a possible D gene (5 bases). Trimming pared 1 base from V and 5 bases from J, leaving 14 bases between. This CDR3 is built from 14 residues. Looked up from germline, CDR1 is DFQATT and CDR2 is SNEGSKA (reference sequence).

The CDR3 loop is CASSYGASGGGNEQFF. CDR3 bases: TGTGCCAGCAGTTACGGAGCTAGCGGGGGTGGCAATGAGCAGTTCTTC. This chain links TRBV6-2 or TRBV6-3 with TRBJ2-1; the match to TRBD2 covers 10 bases. The germline CDR1 and CDR2 sequences are MNHEY and SVGEGT. With V trimmed by 2 bases and J by 6 bases, 7 bases remained unmatched. The CDR3 sequence is 16 residues long.

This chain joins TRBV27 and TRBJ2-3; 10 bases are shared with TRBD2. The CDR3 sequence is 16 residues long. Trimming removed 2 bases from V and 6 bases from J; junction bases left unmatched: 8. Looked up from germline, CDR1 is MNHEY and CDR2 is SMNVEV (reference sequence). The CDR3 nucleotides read TGTGCCAGCAGTTTAGGCTTAGGACTAGCGGATGATACGCAGTATTTT. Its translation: CASSLGLGLADDTQYF.

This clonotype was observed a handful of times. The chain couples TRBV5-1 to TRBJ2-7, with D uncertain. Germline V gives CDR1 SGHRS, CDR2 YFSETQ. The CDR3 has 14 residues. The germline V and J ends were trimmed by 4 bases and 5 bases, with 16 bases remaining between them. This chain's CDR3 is CASSPGAVGDEQYF. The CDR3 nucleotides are TGCGCCAGCAGCCCTGGCGCGGTAGGCGACGAGCAGTACTTC.

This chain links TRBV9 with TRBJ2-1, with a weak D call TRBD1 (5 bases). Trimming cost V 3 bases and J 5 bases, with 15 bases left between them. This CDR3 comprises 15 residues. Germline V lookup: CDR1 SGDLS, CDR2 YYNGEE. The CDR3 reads CASSGQGSPHNEQFF. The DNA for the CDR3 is TGTGCCAGCAGCGGGCAGGGTTCCCCCCACAATGAGCAGTTCTTC.

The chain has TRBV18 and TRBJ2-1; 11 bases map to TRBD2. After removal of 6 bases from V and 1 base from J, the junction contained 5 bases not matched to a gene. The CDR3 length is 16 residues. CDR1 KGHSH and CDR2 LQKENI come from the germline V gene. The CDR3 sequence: CASSPIAGGSYNEQFF. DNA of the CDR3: TGTGCCAGCTCGCCCATAGCGGGAGGGTCCTACAATGAGCAGTTCTTC.

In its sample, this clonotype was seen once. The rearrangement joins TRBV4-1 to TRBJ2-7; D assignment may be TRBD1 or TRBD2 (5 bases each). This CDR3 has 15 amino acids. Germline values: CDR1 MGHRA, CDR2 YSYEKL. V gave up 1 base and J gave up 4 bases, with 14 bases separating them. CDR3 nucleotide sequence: TGCGCCAGCAGCCAAGCCCAGGGAGAAGGGTACGAGCAGTACTTC. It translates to CASSQAQGEGYEQYF.

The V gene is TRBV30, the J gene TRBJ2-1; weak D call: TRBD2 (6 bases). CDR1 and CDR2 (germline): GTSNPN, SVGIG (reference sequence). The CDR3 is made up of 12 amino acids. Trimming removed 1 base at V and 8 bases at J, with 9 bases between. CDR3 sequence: CAWSAGEDEQFF. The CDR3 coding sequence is TGTGCCTGGAGTGCGGGGGAGGATGAGCAGTTCTTC. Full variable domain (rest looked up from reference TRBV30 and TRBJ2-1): SQTIHQWPATLVQPVGSPLSLECTVEGTSNPNLYWYRQAAGRGLQLLFYSVGIGQISSEVPQNLSASRPQDRQFILSSKKLLLSDSGFYLCAWSAGEDEQFFGPGTRLTVL.

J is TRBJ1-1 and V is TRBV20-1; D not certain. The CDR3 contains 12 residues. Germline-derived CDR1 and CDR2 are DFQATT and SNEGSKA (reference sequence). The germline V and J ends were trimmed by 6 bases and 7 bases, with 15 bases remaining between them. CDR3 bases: TGCAGTGCCATGGAGATTCCGAGTGAAGCTTTCTTT. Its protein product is CSAMEIPSEAFF.

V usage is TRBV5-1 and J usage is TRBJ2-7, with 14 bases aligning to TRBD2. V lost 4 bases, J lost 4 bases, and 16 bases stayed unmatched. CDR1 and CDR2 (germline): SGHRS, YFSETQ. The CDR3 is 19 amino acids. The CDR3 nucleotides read TGCGCCAGCAGCGCCCTCTCCGGGACTAGCGGGGGCGGTACTTACGAGCAGTACTTC. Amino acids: CASSALSGTSGGGTYEQYF.

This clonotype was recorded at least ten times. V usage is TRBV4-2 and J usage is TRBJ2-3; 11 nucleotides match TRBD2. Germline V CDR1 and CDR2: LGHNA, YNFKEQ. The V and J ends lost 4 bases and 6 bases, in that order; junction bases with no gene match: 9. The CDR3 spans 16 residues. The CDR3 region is CASSPLAGGPRDTQYF. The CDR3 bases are TGTGCCAGCAGCCCATTAGCGGGGGGGCCTCGGGATACGCAGTATTTT.

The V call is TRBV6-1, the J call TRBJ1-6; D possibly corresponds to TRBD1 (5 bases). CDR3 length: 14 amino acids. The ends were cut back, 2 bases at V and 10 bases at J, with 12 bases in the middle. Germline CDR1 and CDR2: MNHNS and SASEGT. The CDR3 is CASSERAGGSPLHF. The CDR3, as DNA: TGTGCCAGCAGTGAACGCGCCGGGGGATCACCCCTCCACTTT.

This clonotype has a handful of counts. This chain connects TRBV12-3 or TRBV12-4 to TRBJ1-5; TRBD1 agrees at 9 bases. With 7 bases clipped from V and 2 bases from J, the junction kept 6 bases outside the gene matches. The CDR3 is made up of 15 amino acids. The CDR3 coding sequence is TGTGCCAGCAACCTGGGACAGGGTGGCAATCAGCCCCAGCATTTT. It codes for CASNLGQGGNQPQHF.

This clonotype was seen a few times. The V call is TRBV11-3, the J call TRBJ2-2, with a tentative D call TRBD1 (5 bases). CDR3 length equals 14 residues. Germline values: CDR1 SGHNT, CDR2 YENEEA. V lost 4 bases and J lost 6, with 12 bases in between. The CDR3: CASSSRQLSGELFF. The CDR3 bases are TGTGCCAGCAGCTCTAGACAGCTATCCGGGGAGCTGTTTTTT.

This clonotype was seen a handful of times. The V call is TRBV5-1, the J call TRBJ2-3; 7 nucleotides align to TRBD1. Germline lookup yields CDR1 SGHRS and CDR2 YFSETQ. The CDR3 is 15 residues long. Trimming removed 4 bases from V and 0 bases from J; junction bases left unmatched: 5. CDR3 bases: TGCGCCAGCAGCCTACGGGACAGCAGCACAGATACGCAGTATTTT. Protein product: CASSLRDSSTDTQYF. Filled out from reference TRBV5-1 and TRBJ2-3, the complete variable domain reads KAGVTQTPRYLIKTRGQQVTLSCSPISGHRSVSWYQQTPGQGLQFLFEYFSETQRNKGNFPGRFSGRQFSNSRSEMNVSTLELGDSALYLCASSLRDSSTDTQYFGPGTRLTVL.

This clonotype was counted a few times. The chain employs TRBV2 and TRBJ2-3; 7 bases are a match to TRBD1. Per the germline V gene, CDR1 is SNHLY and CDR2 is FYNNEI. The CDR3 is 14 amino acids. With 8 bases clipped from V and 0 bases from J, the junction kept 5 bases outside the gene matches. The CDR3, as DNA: TGTGCCAGCGGGGGCAGGGGGAGCACAGATACGCAGTATTTT. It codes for CASGGRGSTDTQYF.

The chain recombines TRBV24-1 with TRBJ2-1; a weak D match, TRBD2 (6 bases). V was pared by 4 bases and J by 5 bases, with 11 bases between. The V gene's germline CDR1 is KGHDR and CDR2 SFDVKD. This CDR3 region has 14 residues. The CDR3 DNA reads TGTGCCACCAGTGAGGGACTCGGCGACAATGAGCAGTTCTTC. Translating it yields CATSEGLGDNEQFF.

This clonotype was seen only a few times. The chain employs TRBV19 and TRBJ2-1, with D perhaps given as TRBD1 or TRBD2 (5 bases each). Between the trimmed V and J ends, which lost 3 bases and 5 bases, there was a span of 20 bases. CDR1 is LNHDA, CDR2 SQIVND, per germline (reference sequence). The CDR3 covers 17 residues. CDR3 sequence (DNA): TGTGCCAGTAGTATTAAGGGACCCTTTATTTTACACAATGAGCAGTTCTTC. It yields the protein CASSIKGPFILHNEQFF.

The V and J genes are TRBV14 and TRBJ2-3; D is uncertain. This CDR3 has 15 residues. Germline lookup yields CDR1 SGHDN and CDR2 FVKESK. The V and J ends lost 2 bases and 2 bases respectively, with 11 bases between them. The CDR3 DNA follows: TGTGCCAGCAGCCAATACCTAGGAAACACAGATACGCAGTATTTT. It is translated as CASSQYLGNTDTQYF.

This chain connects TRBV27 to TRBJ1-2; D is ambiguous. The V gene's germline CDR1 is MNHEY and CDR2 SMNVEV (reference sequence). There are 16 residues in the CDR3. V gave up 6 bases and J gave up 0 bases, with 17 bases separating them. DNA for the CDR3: TGTGCCAGCAGCCCCTTGCCCCCTCCGGCTAACTATGGCTACACCTTC. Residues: CASSPLPPPANYGYTF.

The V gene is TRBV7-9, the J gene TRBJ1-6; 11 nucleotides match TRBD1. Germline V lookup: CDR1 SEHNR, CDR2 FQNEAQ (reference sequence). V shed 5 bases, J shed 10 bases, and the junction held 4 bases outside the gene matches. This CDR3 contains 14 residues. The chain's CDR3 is CASSLGTGGSPLHF. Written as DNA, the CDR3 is TGTGCCAGCAGCCTAGGGACAGGGGGATCACCCCTCCACTTT. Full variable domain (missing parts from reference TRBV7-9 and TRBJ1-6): DTGVSQNPRHKITKRGQNVTFRCDPISEHNRLYWYRQTLGQGPEFLTYFQNEAQLEKSRLLSDRFSAERPKGSFSTLEIQRTEQGDSAMYLCASSLGTGGSPLHFGNGTRLTVT.

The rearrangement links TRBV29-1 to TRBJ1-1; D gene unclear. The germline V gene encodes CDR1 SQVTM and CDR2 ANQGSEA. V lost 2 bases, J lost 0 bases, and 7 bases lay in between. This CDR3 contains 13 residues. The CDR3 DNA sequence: TGCAGCGTTGAACGGACTTTGAACACTGAAGCTTTCTTT. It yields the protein CSVERTLNTEAFF.

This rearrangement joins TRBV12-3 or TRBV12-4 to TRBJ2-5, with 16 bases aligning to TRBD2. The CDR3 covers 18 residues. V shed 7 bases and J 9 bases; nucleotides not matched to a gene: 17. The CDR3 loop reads CASIPSGTSGRDPRAQYF. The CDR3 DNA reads TGTGCCAGCATTCCATCCGGGACTAGCGGGAGGGACCCAAGGGCCCAGTACTTC.